This T cell receptor beta chain is drawn from a study of cytomegalovirus exposure and HLA in healthy donors. Study-wide findings and caveats: An analysis that was carried out later associated 15,000 to 20,000 TCR beta sequences with HLA alleles at 0.05 false discovery rate. What was likely a sequencing artifact was a cluster of highly shared sequence variants.

About this clone itself: Its matching antigen is unknown.

Primers for the PCR totalled 60 Vbeta and 13 Jbeta. Generated by immunoSEQ multiplex PCR, the TCRdb table keeps only in-frame clones and is missing some. The sample carries 95,000 to 150,000 clones, 81% recorded once. Trimming removed 5 bases from V and 0 bases from J; junction bases left unmatched: 10. The CDR3 sequence is 16 residues long. Germline assignment: CDR1 MDHEN and CDR2 SYDVKM. What was sequenced was PBMCs. This chain joins TRBV28 and TRBJ2-7, with 7 bases lining up with TRBD1. This sequence originates from a woman in her thirties or forties in good health and CMV-seronegative. The CDR3 bases are TGTGCCAGCAGTCTCGACCCGGGACAGAGCTCCTACGAGCAGTACTTC. Encoded protein: CASSLDPGQSSYEQYF.